This TCR beta chain was sequenced for a study of shared clonotypes between healthy human individuals. Worth noting for this clone: The antigen is not known.

With 1 base removed from V and 7 bases from J, the gap between germline ends came to 11 bases. CDR1 is SGHTA, CDR2 FQGNSA, per germline. The CDR3 is 13 residues long. TCRdb's table, derived via immunoSEQ multiplex PCR, lists solely in-frame clones and lacks some. Among around 990,000 clones listed, around three quarters were seen once. Whole-study results and caveats: Since donors were few, the genetic and exposure-history diversity represented was limited.

This receptor was identified in a man younger than 30 in good health. Some clones in this sample may be carry-over from other donors' samples. Sequenced material: memory CD4+ T cells from PBMCs. As for subset: CD45RA-negative fraction. The chain couples TRBV7-2 to TRBJ2-7; a possible D gene is TRBD2 (5 bases). The CDR3: CASSLGYQREQYF. The CDR3 DNA sequence: TGTGCCAGCAGCTTAGGTTACCAGCGGGAGCAGTACTTC.